Presented here are 29 T cell receptor beta chains from one specimen sequenced in a study of blood T cell repertoires in COVID-19. Here immunoSEQ multiplex PCR was the method, and the copy in TCRdb shows in-frame clones only, minus some. The sample yields 350,000 to 450,000 clones, 70% to 90% seen once. Sequencing input: PBMCs or T cells enriched from blood (not recorded which). Receptors originate from a young woman who had been exposed to COVID-19.

This clone was picked up one time. This rearrangement joins TRBV3-1 (or the pseudogene TRBV3-2) to TRBJ1-1; 12 bases are a match to TRBD1. Germline CDR1 reads LGHDT; CDR2 reads YNNKEL (reference sequence). This CDR3 is built from 15 residues. V dropped 4 bases and J dropped 3; count of bases not matched to a gene: 3. CDR3 DNA: TGTGCCAGCAGCCGGGACAGGGGGCTGTACACTGAAGCTTTCTTT. Translation gives CASSRDRGLYTEAFF.

The chain recombines TRBV18 with TRBJ2-5, with D perhaps matching TRBD1 (6 bases). Germline V gene sequence: CDR1 KGHSH, CDR2 LQKENI. There are 16 residues in the CDR3. V dropped 4 bases and J dropped 2 bases, with 17 bases sitting between them. The CDR3 sequence: CASSLSGTRGQETQYF. DNA for the CDR3: TGTGCCAGCTCACTGTCCGGGACAAGGGGACAAGAGACCCAGTACTTC.

The CDR3 sequence is CATSDFRTGGETQYF. The DNA of the CDR3 is TGTGCCACCAGTGATTTTAGGACAGGAGGAGAGACCCAGTACTTC. J is TRBJ2-5 and V is TRBV24-1; 7 nucleotides line up with TRBD1. V shed 1 base and J 4 bases; nucleotides not matched to a gene: 5. This CDR3 region has 15 residues. Germline lookup yields CDR1 KGHDR and CDR2 SFDVKD.

This sequence joins TRBV19 and TRBJ1-2; maybe TRBD1 (5 bases). Germline V gene lookup returns CDR1 LNHDA and CDR2 SQIVND (reference sequence). There are 14 residues in the CDR3. The V end was cut by 6 bases, the J end by 8 bases, with 19 bases between. The CDR3 sequence: CASRSRRVGDGYTF. As DNA, the CDR3 is TGTGCCAGTAGATCGCGGAGGGTTGGGGACGGCTACACCTTC. The full variable domain, completed using reference TRBV19 and TRBJ1-2, is DGGITQSPKYLFRKEGQNVTLSCEQNLNHDAMYWYRQDPGQGLRLIYYSQIVNDFQKGDIAEGYSVSREKKESFPLTVTSAQKNPTAFYLCASRSRRVGDGYTFGSGTRLTVV.

This clone was observed a few times. This chain uses TRBV18 with TRBJ1-5; TRBD1 is a possible D gene (6 bases). Germline V gene data show CDR1 as KGHSH and CDR2 as LQKENI. Trimming pared 1 base from V and 6 bases from J, leaving 19 bases between. The CDR3 runs 17 residues. CDR3 coding DNA: TGTGCCAGCTCACCACGGAACAATATACAGGGTTCTCAGCCCCAGCATTTT. Its translation: CASSPRNNIQGSQPQHF.

The rearrangement links TRBV30 to TRBJ1-2; D is unresolved. Germline CDR1 reads GTSNPN; CDR2 reads SVGIG (reference sequence). The CDR3 covers 12 residues. V was shortened by 2 bases and J by 1 base, with 5 bases between the two germline ends. The CDR3 nucleotides read TGTGCCTGGAGTTCTAGTAACTATGGCTACACCTTC. Its translation is CAWSSSNYGYTF.

This clone was detected once. The CDR3 here is CASSPDISGNTIYF. The CDR3 bases are TGTGCCAGCAGCCCGGACATCTCTGGAAACACCATATATTTT. The chain couples TRBV3-1 (or the pseudogene TRBV3-2) to TRBJ1-3, with D perhaps matching TRBD1 (5 bases). This CDR3 has 14 amino acids. Germline lookup yields CDR1 LGHDT and CDR2 YNNKEL (reference sequence). The V end was cut by 4 bases, the J end by 0 bases, with 7 bases between.

This chain links TRBV18 with TRBJ1-5; D remains ambiguous. Germline values: CDR1 KGHSH, CDR2 LQKENI. This CDR3 has 14 residues. V lost 2 bases and J 2 bases, leaving 7 bases between the germline ends. CDR3 DNA: TGTGCCAGCTCACCAGGGCCCGGCAATCAGCCCCAGCATTTT. Translated, it gives CASSPGPGNQPQHF.

This clone was recorded only once. The chain is built from TRBV7-2 and TRBJ1-5; a weak D match, TRBD1 (6 bases). V was clipped by 3 bases and J by 2 bases, with 11 bases between them. Per the germline V gene, CDR1 is SGHTA and CDR2 is FQGNSA. CDR3 length: 15 amino acids. This CDR3 is CASSFNRDGNQPQHF. The CDR3 nucleotides read TGTGCCAGCAGCTTCAACAGGGACGGCAATCAGCCCCAGCATTTT. The full variable domain, with the rest looked up from reference TRBV7-2 and TRBJ1-5, is GAGVSQSPSNKVTEKGKDVELRCDPISGHTALYWYRQSLGQGLEFLIYFQGNSAPDKSGLPSDRFSAERTGGSVSTLTIQRTQQEDSAVYLCASSFNRDGNQPQHFGDGTRLSIL.

This chain joins TRBV7-9 and TRBJ2-5, with unresolved D. CDR1 and CDR2 from the germline V gene are SEHNR and FQNEAQ (reference sequence). This CDR3 region has 13 residues. Trimming left V 5 bases short and J 0 bases short, with 7 bases between. DNA for the CDR3: TGTGCCAGCAGCCATGAGTACCAAGAGACCCAGTACTTC. Its translation: CASSHEYQETQYF.

J is TRBJ2-2 and V is TRBV27, with a tentative D call TRBD2 (7 bases). The CDR3 totals 18 residues. Trimming took 3 bases from V and 0 from J, leaving 17 bases between them. Looked up from germline, CDR1 is MNHEY and CDR2 is SMNVEV (reference sequence). For the CDR3, the DNA is TGTGCCAGCAGTTTTGCGAGTGGGGGGGCTTCGAACACCGGGGAGCTGTTTTTT. It is translated as CASSFASGGASNTGELFF.

The chain carries TRBV7-2 and TRBJ2-5; D is uncertain. The V and J ends lost 7 bases and 2 bases respectively, with 14 bases between them. In germline, CDR1 is SGHTA, CDR2 FQGNSA. The CDR3 sequence is 14 residues long. The CDR3 here is CASNRLGPQETQYF. For the CDR3, the DNA is TGTGCCAGCAACCGACTGGGTCCTCAAGAGACCCAGTACTTC.

This clone has only one observation. The chain uses TRBV4-2 and TRBJ2-7, with 13 bases identical to TRBD2. This CDR3 has 16 residues. CDR1 is LGHNA and CDR2 is YNFKEQ in the germline V gene. J was trimmed by 0 bases and V by 4 bases; bases with no gene match: 3. CDR3 region: CASSRTSGGISYEQYF. The CDR3 DNA is TGTGCCAGCAGCCGGACTAGCGGGGGTATCTCCTACGAGCAGTACTTC.

The gene calls are TRBV5-4 and TRBJ1-1, with 10 positions matching TRBD1. The J segment lost 6 bases and the V segment lost 4 bases, leaving 6 bases of the junction unmatched. CDR1 and CDR2 from the germline V gene are SGHNT and YYREEE (reference sequence). The CDR3 runs to 14 residues. The CDR3 bases are TGTGCCAGCAGCCCCCGGGACAGGGGACCTGAAGCTTTCTTT. Translated: CASSPRDRGPEAFF. Variable domain in full (rest from reference TRBV5-4 and TRBJ1-1): ETGVTQSPTHLIKTRGQQVTLRCSSQSGHNTVSWYQQALGQGPQFIFQYYREEENGRGNFPPRFSGLQFPNYSSELNVNALELDDSALYLCASSPRDRGPEAFFGQGTRLTVV.

V gene TRBV3-1 (or the pseudogene TRBV3-2) combines with J gene TRBJ2-3; TRBD2 matches at 12 bases. There are 18 residues in the CDR3. Germline V gives CDR1 LGHDT, CDR2 YNNKEL (reference sequence). The V gene end was trimmed by 0 bases and the J gene end by 2 bases; junction bases not matched to a gene: 6. CDR3: CASSQELAGGGNTDTQYF. The CDR3 DNA follows: TGTGCCAGCAGCCAAGAACTAGCGGGGGGAGGTAACACAGATACGCAGTATTTT.

The V gene is TRBV6-6, the J gene TRBJ2-7; 8 bases map to TRBD2. The CDR3 length is 15 residues. V shed 4 bases and J 0 bases; nucleotides not matched to a gene: 5. The germline V gene encodes CDR1 MNHNY and CDR2 SVGAGI (reference sequence). CDR3 coding DNA: TGTGCCAGCAGTTGGAGCGGGAGTGGCTCCTACGAGCAGTACTTC. Translating gives CASSWSGSGSYEQYF.

There are a few counts of this clone. V and J are TRBV5-4 and TRBJ1-1; D unresolved. V was clipped by 2 bases and J by 1 base, with 18 bases between them. This CDR3 region has 17 residues. The germline V gene encodes CDR1 SGHNT and CDR2 YYREEE (reference sequence). The CDR3 protein is CASSFIIPDHRNTEAFF. The CDR3 nucleotides are TGTGCCAGCAGCTTTATAATACCCGATCACAGGAACACTGAAGCTTTCTTT.

The chain has TRBV12-1 and TRBJ2-5; TRBD1, the table's D call, was not compared with the DNA. TRBV12-1 is termed a pseudogene. The CDR3 has 15 residues. The CDR3 region is CASSWHRGRGETQYF. The CDR3 coding sequence is TGTGCCAGCAGCTGGCACAGGGGGCGCGGGGAGACCCAGTACTTC.

This clone was counted once. The V and J genes are TRBV14 and TRBJ2-1; D is unclear. The CDR3 spans 13 residues. Germline V gives CDR1 SGHDN, CDR2 FVKESK. Trimming pared 4 bases from V and 4 bases from J, leaving 8 bases between. CDR3 in amino acids: CASSPQRYNEQFF. Here the CDR3 DNA reads TGTGCCAGCAGCCCCCAGCGATACAATGAGCAGTTCTTC. Full variable domain (rest looked up from reference TRBV14 and TRBJ2-1): EAGVTQFPSHSVIEKGQTVTLRCDPISGHDNLYWYRRVMGKEIKFLLHFVKESKQDESGMPNNRFLAERTGGTYSTLKVQPAELEDSGVYFCASSPQRYNEQFFGPGTRLTVL.

The gene calls are TRBV9 and TRBJ1-2; tentatively, D is TRBD1 (5 bases). Trimming pared 3 bases from V and 7 bases from J, leaving 13 bases between. The CDR3 contains 13 residues. Germline assignment: CDR1 SGDLS and CDR2 YYNGEE. The CDR3 DNA follows: TGTGCCAGCAGCGGAAGCAGGGATTTTGGCTACACCTTC. It encodes CASSGSRDFGYTF.

DNA of the CDR3: TGTGCCAGCAGCAGGGGGACTTGGGGCTACACCTTC. This encodes CASSRGTWGYTF. The chain links TRBV28 to TRBJ1-2, with 7 bases that match TRBD1. After removal of 6 bases from V and 8 bases from J, the junction contained 6 bases not matched to a gene. Germline V gene lookup returns CDR1 MDHEN and CDR2 SYDVKM. The CDR3 contains 12 residues.

This chain uses TRBV6-5 with TRBJ2-7, with a weak D call TRBD1 (6 bases). The V gene lost 6 bases and the J gene lost 6 bases, with 12 bases spanning the gap. Per germline, CDR1 MNHEY and CDR2 SVGAGI. The CDR3 loop spans 12 amino acids. CDR3 nucleotide sequence: TGTGCCAGCAGCGCTACAGGGAGCGAGCAGTACTTC. It translates to CASSATGSEQYF.

V is TRBV3-1 (or the pseudogene TRBV3-2) and J is TRBJ2-3; D is ambiguous. V was shortened by 4 bases and J by 3 bases, with 11 bases between the two germline ends. This CDR3 has 14 amino acids. Germline-derived CDR1 and CDR2 are LGHDT and YNNKEL (reference sequence). CDR3 DNA sequence: TGTGCCAGCAGCCCCGGTTGGAGTACAGATACGCAGTATTTT. Its translation is CASSPGWSTDTQYF.

The genes are TRBV2 and TRBJ2-7, with no clear D. Looked up from germline, CDR1 is SNHLY and CDR2 is FYNNEI. The germline V and J ends were trimmed by 1 base and 3 bases, with 4 bases remaining between them. The CDR3 covers 12 residues. DNA for the CDR3: TGTGCCAGCAGTGAAGGCGGCTACGAGCAGTACTTC. It specifies CASSEGGYEQYF.

This clone was seen only once. The chain links TRBV6-5 to TRBJ1-6; 8 bases map to TRBD1. V lost 5 bases to trimming and J lost 7 bases; unmatched junction nucleotides: 7. The CDR3 runs 15 residues. Germline lookup yields CDR1 MNHEY and CDR2 SVGAGI. CDR3 sequence: CASSTQGARNSPLHF. DNA for the CDR3: TGTGCCAGCAGTACCCAGGGGGCGCGAAATTCACCCCTCCACTTT.

This sequence joins TRBV7-2 and TRBJ2-1, with D possibly matching TRBD1 (5 bases). Between the trimmed V and J ends, which lost 4 bases and 5 bases, there was a span of 9 bases. CDR1 is SGHTA, CDR2 FQGNSA, per germline. The CDR3 is 13 amino acids. CDR3 nucleotides: TGTGCCAGCAGCTCCGGACATCACAATGAGCAGTTCTTC. Translating gives CASSSGHHNEQFF.

This clone occurred once. This chain uses TRBV7-9 with TRBJ2-1, with TRBD2 as a possible D gene (5 bases). Per the germline V gene, CDR1 is SEHNR and CDR2 is FQNEAQ (reference sequence). V was shortened by 0 bases and J by 4 bases, with 7 bases between the two germline ends. The CDR3 extends over 14 amino acids. In DNA form, the CDR3 reads TGTGCCAGCAGCTTAGCAGCGGATTACAATGAGCAGTTCTTC. It codes for CASSLAADYNEQFF.

The rearrangement links TRBV10-3 to TRBJ1-2; 9 bases are shared with TRBD1. V gave up 2 bases and J gave up 5 bases; unmatched junction bases: 3. The CDR3 extends over 14 amino acids. The germline gives CDR1 ENHRY, CDR2 SYGVKD. CDR3 sequence: CAISEEQGAYGYTF. The CDR3 region has the DNA TGTGCCATCAGTGAGGAACAGGGGGCGTATGGCTACACCTTC.

The chain uses TRBV14 and TRBJ2-7; maybe TRBD1 (5 bases). From germline, CDR1 is SGHDN and CDR2 FVKESK. There are 14 residues in the CDR3. Between the trimmed V and J ends, which lost 4 bases and 4 bases, there was a span of 14 bases. CDR3 protein: CASSLGQGSYEQYF. CDR3 DNA: TGTGCCAGCAGCCTTGGGCAGGGATCATACGAGCAGTACTTC.